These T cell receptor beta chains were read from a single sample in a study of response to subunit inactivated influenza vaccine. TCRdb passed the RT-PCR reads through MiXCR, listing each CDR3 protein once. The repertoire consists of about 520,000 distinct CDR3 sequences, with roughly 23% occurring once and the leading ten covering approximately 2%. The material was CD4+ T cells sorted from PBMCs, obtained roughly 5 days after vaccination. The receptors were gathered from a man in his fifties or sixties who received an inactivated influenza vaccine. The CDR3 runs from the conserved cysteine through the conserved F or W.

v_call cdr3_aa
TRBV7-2 CASSSNTGGGTDTQYF
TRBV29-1 CSASIGTLNTGELFF
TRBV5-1 CASSLGGRITEAFF
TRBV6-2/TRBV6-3 CASSRTSGPYEQYF
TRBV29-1 CSGGQGNTEAFF
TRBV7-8 CASSTGTSGGYNEQFF
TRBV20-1 CSARGEGPTYNEQFF
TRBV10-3 CAISESAASGEGEQYF
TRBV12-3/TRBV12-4 CASSLGYGNQPQHF
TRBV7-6 CASSLIRAGANVLTF
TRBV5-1 CASSLGGTSSYNEQFF